One and the same sample provided the 17 T cell receptor beta chains below, sequenced in a study of Ad26.COV2.S vaccination and SARS-CoV-2 variants. Profiling relied on immunoSEQ multiplex PCR, and the TCRdb table lists in-frame clones only, not all of them. The table records about 350,000 clones, around 92% of them present only once. The sample in question was peripheral blood, obtained after recovery from COVID-19. The receptors stem from a human donor who had recovered from COVID-19.

The chain has TRBV5-1 and TRBJ2-5; D not resolved. The CDR3 covers 17 residues. V was trimmed by 1 base and J by 1 base, leaving 17 bases between them. CDR1 SGHRS and CDR2 YFSETQ come from the germline V gene. The CDR3: CASSLLVTGSPQETQYF. Here the CDR3 DNA reads TGCGCCAGCAGCTTGTTAGTGACCGGATCGCCCCAAGAGACCCAGTACTTC.

The rearrangement uses TRBV27 and TRBJ1-6, with unresolved D. In germline, CDR1 is MNHEY, CDR2 SMNVEV (reference sequence). Deletions cut 2 bases from V and 8 bases from J, with 13 bases between. This CDR3 region has 15 residues. CDR3 sequence: CASSLKGSGDSPLHF. In DNA form, the CDR3 reads TGTGCCAGCAGTTTAAAAGGCAGTGGGGATTCACCCCTCCACTTT.

The chain couples TRBV20-1 to TRBJ1-2; no firm D call. V was clipped by 7 bases and J by 1 base, with 7 bases between them. CDR3 size: 11 residues. Per the germline V gene, CDR1 is DFQATT and CDR2 is SNEGSKA (reference sequence). Here the CDR3 DNA reads TGCAGTGTCCGGAGTAACTATGGCTACACCTTC. Translating gives CSVRSNYGYTF.

This chain joins TRBV19 and TRBJ2-2, with no clear D. Germline V gene data show CDR1 as LNHDA and CDR2 as SQIVND (reference sequence). This CDR3 has 13 amino acids. The ends were cut back, 5 bases at V and 2 bases at J, with 6 bases in the middle. In DNA, the CDR3 is TGTGCCAGTAGTGCCAGTAACACCGGGGAGCTGTTTTTT. Encoded protein: CASSASNTGELFF.

This clone was recorded a few times. The chain carries TRBV10-2 and TRBJ1-2; D gene unclear. CDR1 is WSHSY and CDR2 is SAAADI in the germline V gene. The V end lost 7 bases, the J end lost 6 bases, and 15 bases lay between the germline ends. The CDR3 is 13 residues long. The CDR3 here is CASTLDGPHGYTF. The CDR3 DNA follows: TGCGCCAGCACCTTAGACGGGCCTCATGGCTACACCTTC.

This rearrangement joins TRBV12-5 to TRBJ1-1, with 7 bases that match TRBD1. The CDR3 has 15 residues. Germline V gene sequence: CDR1 LGHNT, CDR2 FRNRAP. The junction had 7 bases not matched to a gene; V was cut back by 2 bases and J by 4 bases. DNA for the CDR3: TGTGCTAGTGGTTTGATTCCAGGGGGGGCCACTGAAGCTTTCTTT. Protein product: CASGLIPGGATEAFF.

DNA of the CDR3: TGCAGTGCTAGTGGACCCAGAGGGGGCGAAAAACTGTTTTTT. Protein product: CSASGPRGGEKLFF. This chain joins TRBV20-1 and TRBJ1-4; 7 bases agree with TRBD1. The J segment lost 8 bases and the V segment lost 3 bases, leaving 9 bases of the junction unmatched. CDR3 length: 14 residues. Germline CDR1 is DFQATT and CDR2 is SNEGSKA (reference sequence).

The chain has TRBV7-2 and TRBJ2-1, with D tentatively TRBD1 or TRBD2 (5 bases each). The germline gives CDR1 SGHTA, CDR2 FQGNSA. There are 18 residues in the CDR3. With 3 bases removed from V and 4 bases from J, the gap between germline ends came to 22 bases. The CDR3 here is CASSFRRFVGELYNEQFF. The CDR3 bases are TGTGCCAGCAGCTTCCGTAGGTTCGTGGGGGAGCTATACAATGAGCAGTTCTTC.

Details on this clone: This specimen includes other DNA sequences encoding the same CDR3. The J gene is TRBJ2-7, the V gene TRBV27; D unresolved. Germline lookup yields CDR1 MNHEY and CDR2 SMNVEV (reference sequence). CDR3 size: 14 residues. Trimming took 0 bases from V and 2 from J, leaving 8 bases between them. CDR3 DNA: TGTGCCAGCAGTTTATCGGGTTCCCCCTACGAGCAGTACTTC. Translating it yields CASSLSGSPYEQYF.

The chain has TRBV19 and TRBJ2-5; the D is unclear. The CDR3 consists of 14 residues. Between the trimmed V and J ends, which lost 5 bases and 5 bases, there was a span of 15 bases. Germline CDR1 LNHDA, CDR2 SQIVND (reference sequence). CDR3 amino acids: CASSASNVPETQYF. The CDR3 nucleotides are TGTGCCAGTAGTGCCTCGAACGTACCGGAGACCCAGTACTTC.

This chain uses TRBV24-1 with TRBJ1-4; possibly TRBD1 for D (5 bases). The germline CDR1 and CDR2 sequences are KGHDR and SFDVKD. CDR3 size: 19 residues. Trimming shortened V by 3 bases and J by 3 bases, and 22 bases separated the two germline ends. CDR3 sequence (DNA): TGTGCCACCAGTGATGGGGTTCTTCGTTCAGGGTTAGCTAATGAAAAACTGTTTTTT. This sequence encodes CATSDGVLRSGLANEKLFF.

V is TRBV19 and J is TRBJ2-7; 9 bases map to TRBD1. The length of the CDR3 is 14 residues. V lost 4 bases, J lost 3 bases, and 4 bases stayed unmatched. Germline V CDR1 and CDR2: LNHDA, SQIVND (reference sequence). This CDR3 is CASSSPDRGYEQYF. The CDR3 nucleotides read TGTGCCAGTAGTAGCCCGGACAGGGGCTACGAGCAGTACTTC.

The gene calls are TRBV7-2 and TRBJ1-1, with a possible D match to TRBD1 (5 bases). The CDR3 covers 11 residues. Deletions cut 7 bases from V and 11 bases from J, with 14 bases between. Germline CDR1 and CDR2: SGHTA and FQGNSA. The CDR3 protein is CASTSLGGAFF. In DNA form, the CDR3 reads TGTGCCAGCACCTCCCTCGGGGGGGCTTTCTTT.

This chain connects TRBV19 to TRBJ2-7, with D perhaps matching TRBD1 (5 bases). Germline values: CDR1 LNHDA, CDR2 SQIVND (reference sequence). V was pared by 1 base and J by 2 bases, with 15 bases between. The CDR3 covers 16 residues. Here the CDR3 DNA reads TGTGCCAGTAGTATAGTTTGGCAGGGAAGCGCCTACGAGCAGTACTTC. Translated, it gives CASSIVWQGSAYEQYF.

This clone appeared once. The rearrangement joins TRBV6-2 or TRBV6-3 to TRBJ2-7; no firm D call. The CDR3 length is 14 residues. V was pared by 6 bases and J by 3 bases, with 15 bases between. The germline V gene has CDR1 MNHEY and CDR2 SVGEGT. The CDR3 DNA is TGTGCCAGCAGCCGCAGAACCCCAGGCTACGAGCAGTACTTC. The encoded protein is CASSRRTPGYEQYF.

The chain is built from TRBV5-1 and TRBJ1-2; the match to TRBD1 covers 8 bases. The germline gives CDR1 SGHRS, CDR2 YFSETQ. The CDR3 contains 16 residues. V trimming: 4 bases; J trimming: 1 base; junction bases outside the gene matches: 9. This CDR3 is CASSAGQGGLNYGYTF. CDR3 in DNA: TGCGCCAGCAGCGCTGGACAGGGAGGGCTTAACTATGGCTACACCTTC.

This clone was counted once. The rearrangement uses TRBV3-1 (or the pseudogene TRBV3-2) and TRBJ2-3; D unclear. Germline CDR1 reads LGHDT; CDR2 reads YNNKEL (reference sequence). V lost 5 bases to trimming and J lost 0 bases, with 12 bases between them. CDR3 length equals 15 residues. Here the CDR3 DNA reads TGTGCCAGCAGCTTACGCGGCGCTAGCACAGATACGCAGTATTTT. It specifies CASSLRGASTDTQYF.